Listed below are T cell receptor beta chains from one sample, sequenced in a study of Graves' ophthalmopathy and Graves' hyperthyroidism. One entry per CDR3 protein, called by TCRdb with MiXCR from the multiplex PCR reads. The sample yields over a million distinct CDR3 sequences, less than 45% seen once. What was sequenced was peripheral blood or thyroid tissue (not recorded which). These receptors came from an adult man with Graves' hyperthyroidism. Each CDR3 is given without its conserved first and last residue. Each record gives: V gene, CDR3 protein.

>TRBV24-1
ATSTDTHYGYT
>TRBV7-9
ASSAGGQPQH
>TRBV3-1
ASSQGQYGYT
>TRBV30
AWSVGAGEETQY
>TRBV6-6
ASSEAGFNQPQH
>TRBV2
ASIQGYGELF
>TRBV7-2
ASSLGQQFRPQH
>TRBV6-5
ASSLGTGDRNTIY
>TRBV25-1
ASSANGTPLNEPQH
>TRBV9
ASSVESRGEQY
>TRBV7-2
AIDRDRVNEQY
>TRBV4-3
ASSQVTGVTVGELF
>TRBV7-3
ASSFSGNTGELF
>TRBV18
ASSPPTKSGELF
>TRBV29-1
SVERQSNTGELF
>TRBV7-2
ASSAPRGLAELTGELF
>TRBV7-9
ASSLAWDSYEQY
>TRBV3-1
ASSQSPGQGQETQY
>TRBV4-3
ASSQAVGVYEQY
>TRBV29-1
SLHRRSYGYT
>TRBV4-3
ASSQDRGSPSGAQETQY
>TRBV7-9
ASRPWGSGEQF
>TRBV10-3
ASSSWGEEETQY
>TRBV19
ACMGTGVGTEAF
>TRBV3-1
ASSQVYQANYEQY
>TRBV11-2
ASSLVLYNEQF
>TRBV9
ASSPGTSGIYGTQY
>TRBV5-6
ASSRRNTAAF